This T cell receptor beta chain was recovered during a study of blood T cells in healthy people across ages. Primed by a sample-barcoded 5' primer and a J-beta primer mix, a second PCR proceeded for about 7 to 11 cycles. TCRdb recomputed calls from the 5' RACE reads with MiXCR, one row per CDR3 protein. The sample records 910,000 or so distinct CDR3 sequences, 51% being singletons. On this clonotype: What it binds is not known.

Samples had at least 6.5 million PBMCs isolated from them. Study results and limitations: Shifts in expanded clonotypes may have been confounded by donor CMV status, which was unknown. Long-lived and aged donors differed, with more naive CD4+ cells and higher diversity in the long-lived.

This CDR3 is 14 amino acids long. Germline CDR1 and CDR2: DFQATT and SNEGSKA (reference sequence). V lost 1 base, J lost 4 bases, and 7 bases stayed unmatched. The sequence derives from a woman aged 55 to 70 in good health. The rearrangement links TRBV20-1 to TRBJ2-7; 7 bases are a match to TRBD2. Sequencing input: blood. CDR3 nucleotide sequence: TGCAGTGCTAGAGTTGCGGGAGTGGCATACGAGCAGTACTTC. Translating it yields CSARVAGVAYEQYF.